The 21 T cell receptor beta chains presented below share a single source sample, sequenced in a study of CD8 T cells in Susac syndrome. RNA totalling about 0.5 to 1 ug underwent reverse transcription with random hexamers. TCRdb reprocessed the immunoSEQ multiplex PCR reads with MiXCR, giving one entry per CDR3 protein. This table has 180,000 or so distinct CDR3 sequences, about 95% appearing once. The sample comprised CD4+ T cells from PBMCs. The receptors originated from a human donor with multiple sclerosis.

This clonotype was found a few times. The chain links TRBV30 to TRBJ2-1; the D is unclear. CDR3 length equals 11 residues. Germline assignment: CDR1 GTSNPN and CDR2 SVGIG (reference sequence). The V and J ends lost 1 base and 7 bases respectively, with 5 bases between them. CDR3 in DNA: TGTGCCTGGAGTGCCGAGAATGAGCAGTTCTTC. Its protein is CAWSAENEQFF.

The gene calls are TRBV27 and TRBJ2-1, with TRBD2 matching 16 bases. Trimming took 6 bases from V and 8 from J; bases not matched to a gene: 16. Germline V lookup: CDR1 MNHEY, CDR2 SMNVEV (reference sequence). The CDR3 runs 19 residues. The CDR3: CASRPFMGPGTSGGDEQFF. CDR3 bases: TGTGCCAGCAGACCCTTCATGGGCCCCGGGACTAGCGGGGGGGATGAGCAGTTCTTC.

CDR3 in amino acids: CASRTEFYEQYF. Written as DNA, the CDR3 is TGCGCCAGCAGGACAGAGTTCTACGAGCAGTACTTC. The chain couples TRBV5-1 to TRBJ2-7, with a weak D call TRBD1 (5 bases). The CDR3 is 12 residues long. The V gene lost 5 bases and the J gene lost 3 bases, with 9 bases spanning the gap. Germline V CDR1 and CDR2: SGHRS, YFSETQ. Complete variable domain (other parts from reference TRBV5-1 and TRBJ2-7): KAGVTQTPRYLIKTRGQQVTLSCSPISGHRSVSWYQQTPGQGLQFLFEYFSETQRNKGNFPGRFSGRQFSNSRSEMNVSTLELGDSALYLCASRTEFYEQYFGPGTRLTVT.

The chain uses TRBV3-1 and TRBJ2-4; tentative D call: TRBD1 (6 bases). The CDR3 length is 16 residues. V was trimmed by 1 base and J by 5 bases, leaving 15 bases between them. In germline, CDR1 is LGHDT, CDR2 YNNKEL (reference sequence). The CDR3 loop reads CASSQGIAGVQNIQYF. CDR3 DNA: TGTGCCAGCAGCCAAGGGATCGCAGGGGTTCAAAACATTCAGTACTTC.

Note on this clonotype: The junction differs from germline at one of its ends, possibly a read error. V gene TRBV19 combines with J gene TRBJ1-4; D uncertain. From germline, CDR1 is LNHDA and CDR2 SQIVND (reference sequence). The CDR3 sequence is 13 residues long. CDR3 bases: TGTGCCAGCAGTATAACCGGGGATGAAAAACTGTTTTTT. Protein sequence: CASSITGDEKLFF.

The gene calls are TRBV20-1 and TRBJ2-5; no clear D gene. The CDR3 totals 9 residues. Germline CDR1 DFQATT, CDR2 SNEGSKA (reference sequence). The CDR3 DNA reads as TGCATCCCCCCCGGCACCCAGTACTTC. Translation: CIPPGTQYF.

This chain joins TRBV27 and TRBJ1-1; D call uncertain. V lost 6 bases, J lost 0 bases, and 8 bases lay in between. Germline V CDR1 and CDR2: MNHEY, SMNVEV (reference sequence). The CDR3 runs to 13 residues. The CDR3 here is CASSTVLNTEAFF. The CDR3 DNA reads TGTGCCAGCAGCACTGTTTTGAACACTGAAGCTTTCTTT.

V is TRBV27 and J is TRBJ2-6; a possible D gene is TRBD1 (6 bases). In germline, CDR1 is MNHEY, CDR2 SMNVEV (reference sequence). The V and J ends lost 6 bases and 0 bases respectively, with 18 bases between them. The CDR3 length is 18 residues. CDR3 DNA sequence: TGTGCCAGCAGCGTGACAGGTGGTGTTTTCTCTGGGGCCAACGTCCTGACTTTC. It is translated as CASSVTGGVFSGANVLTF.

The chain combines TRBV9 with TRBJ2-7; 11 nucleotides line up with TRBD2. The V segment lost 3 bases and the J segment 3 bases; nucleotides outside the gene matches: 5. This CDR3 has 15 amino acids. The germline gives CDR1 SGDLS, CDR2 YYNGEE. CDR3: CASSAGLADLYEQYF. The CDR3 DNA reads as TGTGCCAGCAGCGCGGGACTAGCGGACCTCTACGAGCAGTACTTC.

The chain recombines TRBV20-1 with TRBJ2-3; D is uncertain. The CDR3 is made up of 11 amino acids. V was cut by 5 bases and J by 0 bases, with 3 bases left in between. The germline CDR1 and CDR2 sequences are DFQATT and SNEGSKA (reference sequence). The CDR3 DNA follows: TGCAGTGCTTCTAGCACAGATACGCAGTATTTT. It yields the protein CSASSTDTQYF.

The chain is built from TRBV7-9 and TRBJ2-5, with 7 bases identical to TRBD1. Losses at the gene ends were 4 bases for V and 8 bases for J; bases not matched to a gene: 10. Germline-derived CDR1 and CDR2 are SEHNR and FQNEAQ (reference sequence). CDR3 length: 14 residues. For the CDR3, the DNA is TGTGCCAGCAGCTACGACAGGGCGAAGAGTACCCAGTACTTC. Its translation: CASSYDRAKSTQYF.

V usage is TRBV11-1 and J usage is TRBJ2-1; D remains ambiguous. The CDR3 contains 13 residues. Germline V gene sequence: CDR1 SGHAT, CDR2 FQDESV (reference sequence). V lost 7 bases and J 5 bases, leaving 12 bases between the germline ends. DNA of the CDR3: TGTGCCAGCACCCCTTCGGAAAACAATGAGCAGTTCTTC. This encodes CASTPSENNEQFF.

The rearrangement joins TRBV12-3 or TRBV12-4 to TRBJ2-1; D gene unclear. The CDR3 totals 13 residues. Trimming stripped 5 bases from V and 7 bases from J, with 12 bases between. The CDR3: CASSPDWWNEQFF. CDR3 nucleotides: TGTGCCAGCAGTCCCGACTGGTGGAATGAGCAGTTCTTC.

The chain links TRBV20-1 to TRBJ1-5, with D hard to call. Trimming took off 3 bases at V and 3 bases at J, with 9 bases between the two ends. CDR1 and CDR2 (germline): DFQATT, SNEGSKA (reference sequence). This CDR3 comprises 13 residues. DNA of the CDR3: TGCAGTGCTAGGGTGGCGGACAATCAGCCCCAGCATTTT. Translation: CSARVADNQPQHF.

This chain joins TRBV11-2 and TRBJ1-3, with unresolved D. V was cut by 4 bases and J by 15 bases, with 10 bases left in between. This CDR3 spans 10 amino acids. CDR1 is SGHAT, CDR2 FQNNGV, per germline. CDR3 nucleotide sequence: TGTGCCAGCAGCTCCCCCAGCCAATATTTT. As protein: CASSSPSQYF.

This chain uses TRBV11-2 with TRBJ1-2; D remains ambiguous. Trimming left V 2 bases short and J 8 bases short, with 12 bases between. The CDR3 totals 13 residues. CDR1 is SGHAT, CDR2 FQNNGV, per germline. The CDR3 DNA reads TGTGCCAGCAGCTTACCGGATCTTCGAGGCTACACCTTC. Translating it yields CASSLPDLRGYTF.

The V and J genes are TRBV2 and TRBJ2-5; 10 bases line up with TRBD1. Germline lookup yields CDR1 SNHLY and CDR2 FYNNEI. CDR3 size: 13 residues. J lost 5 bases, V lost 7 bases, and 4 bases had no gene match. CDR3 DNA sequence: TGTGCCAGCATGAGACAGGGGGCTGAGACCCAGTACTTC. This encodes CASMRQGAETQYF.

This chain links TRBV19 with TRBJ2-7; 8 bases are shared with TRBD1. The CDR3 runs 14 residues. The V segment lost 9 bases and the J segment 0 bases; nucleotides outside the gene matches: 7. CDR1 and CDR2 from the germline V gene are LNHDA and SQIVND (reference sequence). CDR3 sequence reads: CASSDRGFSYEQYF. Written as DNA, the CDR3 is TGTGCCAGCTCCGACAGGGGTTTCTCCTACGAGCAGTACTTC.

The chain employs TRBV24-1 and TRBJ2-3; 12 positions agree with TRBD1. V shed 3 bases, J shed 5 bases, and the junction held 5 bases outside the gene matches. There are 16 residues in the CDR3. CDR1 is KGHDR, CDR2 SFDVKD, per germline. This CDR3 is CATSDRGQGARDTQYF. CDR3 coding DNA: TGTGCCACCAGTGATAGGGGACAGGGGGCGCGAGATACGCAGTATTTT.

The chain has TRBV20-1 and TRBJ2-7; 11 nucleotides align to TRBD2. V shed 6 bases, J shed 3 bases, and the junction held 7 bases outside the gene matches. Germline V gene lookup returns CDR1 DFQATT and CDR2 SNEGSKA (reference sequence). The CDR3 extends over 14 amino acids. This CDR3 is CSATETSGDYEQYF. Written as DNA, the CDR3 is TGCAGTGCGACGGAGACTAGCGGGGACTACGAGCAGTACTTC.

This clonotype has just one count. This sequence joins TRBV18 and TRBJ1-2, with a possible D match to TRBD1 (5 bases). V was cut by 2 bases and J by 3 bases, with 10 bases left in between. The CDR3 runs to 14 residues. Germline V gene lookup returns CDR1 KGHSH and CDR2 LQKENI. The CDR3 region has the DNA TGTGCCAGCTCACCATTGGGGGACGACTATGGCTACACCTTC. Its translation: CASSPLGDDYGYTF.